Sequencing of this T cell receptor (beta chain) was carried out in a study of Graves' ophthalmopathy and Graves' hyperthyroidism. Study-level points and caveats: In blood, most expanded thyroid clonotypes above 0.001 frequency were also detected. Sensitivity reached just under 90% and specificity roughly 81% for a 13-signature model separating ophthalmopathy from stable hyperthyroidism.

As the template, RNA transcripts were used to amplify TCR beta CDR3 regions. Scientists carried out first-round RT-PCR using HTBI primers and then a second-round multiplex PCR. TCRdb reprocessed the multiplex PCR reads via MiXCR and lists one record per CDR3 protein. This sample has approximately 160,000 distinct CDR3 sequences, with 39% found just once. V was pared by 7 bases and J by 14 bases, with 26 bases between. Germline V lookup: CDR1 SGHAT, CDR2 FQNNGV. This CDR3 has 15 amino acids. Patients were left out if they had other autoimmune diseases, uncontrolled infections, pregnancy or lactation. Clinical symptoms and serum thyroxine were used for diagnosis; TRAb, thyroid ultrasound and orbital computed tomography were also relied on. This clonotype was counted at least ten times. Its target is not known.

V usage is TRBV11-2 and J usage is TRBJ2-2, with D hard to call. Sequencing input: peripheral blood. The sequence came from a young man with Graves' ophthalmopathy. CDR3 loop: CASTTGGKLRAGLFF. CDR3 DNA: TGTGCCAGCACCACCGGCGGAAAGCTACGAGCCGGTCTGTTTTTT.